This TCR beta chain was captured in a study of metastatic and nonmetastatic thyroid tumors. TCRdb re-called the PCR reads through MiXCR. The sample records about 25,000 clones, approximately 20% being singletons. This clone was detected a few times. The CDR3 has 12 residues. Germline V lookup: CDR1 MDHEN, CDR2 SYDVKM. Trimming left V 6 bases short and J 3 bases short, with 8 bases between. Ahead of thyroid surgery, no patient had received treatment of any kind. Sequenced sample: blood. The sequence was collected from a female donor with papillary thyroid cancer or a benign thyroid nodule (not recorded which). Some clones in this sample may be carry-over from other donors' samples. The chain is built from TRBV28 and TRBJ1-1; no clear D. The CDR3 DNA sequence: TGTGCCAGCAGCCTCCTTTACACTGAAGCTTTCTTT. Residues: CASSLLYTEAFF.